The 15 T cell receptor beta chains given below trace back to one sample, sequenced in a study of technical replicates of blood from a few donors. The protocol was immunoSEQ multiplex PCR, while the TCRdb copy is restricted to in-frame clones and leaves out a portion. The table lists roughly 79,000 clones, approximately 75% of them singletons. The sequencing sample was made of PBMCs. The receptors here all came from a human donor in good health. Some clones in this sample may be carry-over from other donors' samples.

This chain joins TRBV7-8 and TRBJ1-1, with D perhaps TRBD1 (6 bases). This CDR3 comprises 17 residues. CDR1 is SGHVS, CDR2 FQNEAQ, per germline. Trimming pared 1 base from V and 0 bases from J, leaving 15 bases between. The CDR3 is CASSLGGGTSLNTEAFF. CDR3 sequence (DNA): TGTGCCAGCAGCTTAGGGGGGGGGACAAGCTTGAACACTGAAGCTTTCTTT. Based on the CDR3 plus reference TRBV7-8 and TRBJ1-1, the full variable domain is GAGVSQSPRYKVAKRGQDVALRCDPISGHVSLFWYQQALGQGPEFLTYFQNEAQLDKSGLPSDRFFAERPEGSVSTLKIQRTQQEDSAVYLCASSLGGGTSLNTEAFFGQGTRLTVV.

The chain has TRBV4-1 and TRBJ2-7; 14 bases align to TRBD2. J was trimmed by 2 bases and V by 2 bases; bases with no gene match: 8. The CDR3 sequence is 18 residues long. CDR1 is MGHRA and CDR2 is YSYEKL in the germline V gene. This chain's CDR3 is CASSQIPGLAGETYEQYF. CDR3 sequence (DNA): TGCGCCAGCAGCCAAATCCCGGGACTAGCGGGGGAAACCTACGAGCAGTACTTC.

The CDR3 loop reads CASSYQLGYTDTQYF. The CDR3 DNA follows: TGTGCCAGCAGTTACCAACTGGGCTACACAGATACGCAGTATTTT. The genes are TRBV6-5 and TRBJ2-3; D unclear. From germline, CDR1 is MNHEY and CDR2 SVGAGI. V dropped 2 bases and J dropped 2 bases, with 11 bases sitting between them. The CDR3 is 15 amino acids.

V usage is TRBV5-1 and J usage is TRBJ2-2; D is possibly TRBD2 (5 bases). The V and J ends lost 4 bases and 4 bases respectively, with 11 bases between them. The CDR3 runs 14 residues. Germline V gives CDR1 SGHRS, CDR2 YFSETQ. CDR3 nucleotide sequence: TGCGCCAGCAGCGGAGGACTTTTCACCGGGGAGCTGTTTTTT. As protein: CASSGGLFTGELFF.

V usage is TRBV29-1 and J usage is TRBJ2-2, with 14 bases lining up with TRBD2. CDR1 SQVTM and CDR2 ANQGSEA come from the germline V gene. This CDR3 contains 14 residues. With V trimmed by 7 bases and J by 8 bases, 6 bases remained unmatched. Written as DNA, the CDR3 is TGCAGCGGAGGGGGACTAGCGGGAGTGGGGGAGCTGTTTTTT. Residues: CSGGGLAGVGELFF.

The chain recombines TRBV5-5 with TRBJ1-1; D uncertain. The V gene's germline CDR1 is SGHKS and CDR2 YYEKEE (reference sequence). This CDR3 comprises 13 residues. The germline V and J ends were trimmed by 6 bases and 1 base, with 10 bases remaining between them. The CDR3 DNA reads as TGTGCCAGCATGAGCGAGGAGAACACTGAAGCTTTCTTT. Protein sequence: CASMSEENTEAFF.

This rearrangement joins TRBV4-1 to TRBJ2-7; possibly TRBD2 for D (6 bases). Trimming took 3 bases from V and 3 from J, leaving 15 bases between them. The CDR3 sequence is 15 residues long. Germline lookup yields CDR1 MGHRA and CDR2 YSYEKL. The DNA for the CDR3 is TGCGCCAGCAGCCAGACCCGGGACTCATACTACGAGCAGTACTTC. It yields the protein CASSQTRDSYYEQYF.

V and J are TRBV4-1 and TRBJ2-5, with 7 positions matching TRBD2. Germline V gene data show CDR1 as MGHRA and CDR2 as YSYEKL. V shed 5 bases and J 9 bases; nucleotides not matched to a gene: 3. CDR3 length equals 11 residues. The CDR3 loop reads CASSFRGAQYF. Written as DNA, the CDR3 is TGCGCCAGCAGCTTCCGGGGGGCCCAGTACTTC.

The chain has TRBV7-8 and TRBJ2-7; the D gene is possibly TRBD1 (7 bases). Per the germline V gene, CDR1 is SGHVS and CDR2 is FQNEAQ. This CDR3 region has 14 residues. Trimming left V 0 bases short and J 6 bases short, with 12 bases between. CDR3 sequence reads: CASSLANRGGEQYF. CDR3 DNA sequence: TGTGCCAGCAGCTTAGCGAACAGGGGAGGCGAGCAGTACTTC.

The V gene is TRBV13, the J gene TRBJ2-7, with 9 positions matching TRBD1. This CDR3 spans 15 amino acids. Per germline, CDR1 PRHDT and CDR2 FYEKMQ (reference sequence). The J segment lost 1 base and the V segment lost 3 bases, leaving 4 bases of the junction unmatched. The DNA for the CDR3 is TGTGCCAGCAGCTTTAACAGGGGGCAATCCTACGAGCAGTACTTC. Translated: CASSFNRGQSYEQYF.

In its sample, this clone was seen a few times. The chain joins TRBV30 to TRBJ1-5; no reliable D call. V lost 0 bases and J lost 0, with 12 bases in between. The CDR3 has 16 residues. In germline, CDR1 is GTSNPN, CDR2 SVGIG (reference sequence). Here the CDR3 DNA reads TGTGCCTGGAGTGTAGCGGGGTGGGGTAGCAATCAGCCCCAGCATTTT. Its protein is CAWSVAGWGSNQPQHF.

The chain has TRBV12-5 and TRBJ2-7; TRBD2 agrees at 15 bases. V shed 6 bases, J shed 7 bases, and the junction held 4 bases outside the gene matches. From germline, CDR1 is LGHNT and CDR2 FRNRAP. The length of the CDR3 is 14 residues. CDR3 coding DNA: TGTGCTAGTGGAGGACTAGCGGGAGGGAGGGAGCAGTACTTC. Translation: CASGGLAGGREQYF.

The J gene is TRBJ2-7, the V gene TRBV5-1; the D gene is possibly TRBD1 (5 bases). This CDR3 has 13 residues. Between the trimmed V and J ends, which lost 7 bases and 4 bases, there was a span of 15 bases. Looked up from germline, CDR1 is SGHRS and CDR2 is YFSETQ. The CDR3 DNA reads TGCGCCAGCTCCAGGGCGGAAATGTACGAGCAGTACTTC. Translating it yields CASSRAEMYEQYF.

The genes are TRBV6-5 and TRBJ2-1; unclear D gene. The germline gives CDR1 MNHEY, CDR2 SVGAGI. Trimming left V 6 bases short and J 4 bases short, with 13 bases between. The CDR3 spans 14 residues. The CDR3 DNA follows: TGTGCCAGCAGCCCCTCAGGATCTTACAATGAGCAGTTCTTC. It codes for CASSPSGSYNEQFF.

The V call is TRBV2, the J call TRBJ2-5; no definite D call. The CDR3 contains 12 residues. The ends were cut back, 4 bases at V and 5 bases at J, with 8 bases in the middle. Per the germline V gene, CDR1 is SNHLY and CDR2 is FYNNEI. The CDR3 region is CASSVFGETQYF. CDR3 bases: TGTGCCAGCAGTGTCTTCGGGGAGACCCAGTACTTC.